This TCR beta chain was recovered during a study of blood T cell repertoires in COVID-19. On the study more broadly: Both acute and convalescent COVID-19 samples were obtained from the United States, Italy and Spain. PBMCs, B-cell-depleted T cells, or T cells provided the cDNA or gDNA that made up the material.

From germline, CDR1 is MGHRA and CDR2 YSYEKL. The V and J ends lost 3 bases and 1 base, in that order; junction bases with no gene match: 4. CDR3 length: 16 amino acids. Per the original data handling: Nucleated cell number was recorded as an estimate derived from reference gene primer amplification. The repertoire was sequenced with immunoSEQ multiplex PCR; TCRdb's copy has only in-frame clones and lacks some. V and J calls and clone size are as listed in that table; D and trimming were resolved from the DNA. The table shows tens of thousands of clones, with 75% to 95% occurring only once. The V and J genes are TRBV4-1 and TRBJ2-1; 9 bases are a match to TRBD2. Material: peripheral blood. This clonotype originated in a man in his fifties or sixties with acute or convalescent COVID-19. CDR3 nucleotides: TGCGCCAGCAGCCAGCTAGCGGGGACATCCTACAATGAGCAGTTCTTC. Protein: CASSQLAGTSYNEQFF.